A single sample gave rise to the 12 T cell receptor beta chains below, sequenced in a study of T cell changes during pregnancy in multiple sclerosis. Method: immunoSEQ multiplex PCR; TCRdb's copy keeps in-frame clones and lacks some. The repertoire holds tens of thousands of clones, with around 90% as singletons. The sequenced sample was CD8+ T cells from peripheral blood mononuclear cells, obtained before pregnancy. The source is a female donor with multiple sclerosis, enrolled in a pregnancy study.

J is TRBJ1-1 and V is TRBV5-1; TRBD1 aligns across 7 bases. With V trimmed by 0 bases and J by 3 bases, 8 bases remained unmatched. Germline-derived CDR1 and CDR2 are SGHRS and YFSETQ. The length of the CDR3 is 16 residues. The CDR3 DNA reads TGCGCCAGCAGCTTGGGTCAAAGGGGGCCTGACACTGAAGCTTTCTTT. Protein: CASSLGQRGPDTEAFF.

The chain uses TRBV5-4 and TRBJ1-2, with 8 bases matching TRBD1. CDR1 is SGHNT, CDR2 YYREEE, per germline (reference sequence). This CDR3 spans 15 amino acids. Germline trimming cut 4 bases from V and 3 bases from J; bases unmatched to any gene: 8. The CDR3 DNA follows: TGTGCCAGCAGCGGTCAACCGGACAGGGACTATGGCTACACCTTC. This gives the protein CASSGQPDRDYGYTF.

This chain joins TRBV27 and TRBJ2-7; 8 bases align to TRBD2. Trimming at V came to 5 bases and at J to 4 bases, leaving 10 bases not matched to a gene. The CDR3 runs to 15 residues. Germline assignment: CDR1 MNHEY and CDR2 SMNVEV (reference sequence). CDR3 protein: CASSIPGLGIYEQYF. CDR3 DNA: TGTGCCAGCAGTATACCGGGACTAGGTATTTACGAGCAGTACTTC.

The J gene is TRBJ1-1, the V gene TRBV10-3, with a weak D call TRBD1 (6 bases). Trimming stripped 11 bases from V and 3 bases from J, with 16 bases between. The CDR3 runs 13 residues. In germline, CDR1 is ENHRY, CDR2 SYGVKD. In nucleotides, the CDR3 is TGTGCCTCGTCTTCAGGGGCGGACACTGAAGCTTTCTTT. Translation: CASSSGADTEAFF.

This clone is a singleton in its sample. In the same sample, other DNA sequences code for this CDR3. V is TRBV20-1 and J is TRBJ1-1; D is possibly TRBD1 (5 bases). V lost 4 bases and J lost 11, with 11 bases in between. This CDR3 is built from 10 residues. Germline V gene data show CDR1 as DFQATT and CDR2 as SNEGSKA (reference sequence). CDR3 nucleotides: TGCAGTGCTATGGGTGGGGGGGCTTTCTTT. The encoded protein is CSAMGGGAFF.

This clone has just a few counts. The genes are TRBV30 and TRBJ2-2, with D possibly matching TRBD1 (6 bases). The V end was cut by 3 bases, the J end by 3 bases, with 14 bases between. There are 15 residues in the CDR3. From germline, CDR1 is GTSNPN and CDR2 SVGIG (reference sequence). Here the CDR3 reads CAWRDPGQHTGELFF. The CDR3 coding sequence is TGTGCCTGGAGGGACCCGGGACAACACACCGGGGAGCTGTTTTTT.

The chain combines TRBV9 with TRBJ1-6, with D maybe TRBD1 (6 bases). The CDR3 extends over 16 amino acids. The V and J ends lost 4 bases and 5 bases respectively, with 16 bases between them. CDR1 is SGDLS and CDR2 is YYNGEE in the germline V gene. The CDR3 nucleotides read TGTGCCAGCAGCACCTTCGGACAGAATAATAATTCACCCCTCCACTTT. Translating it yields CASSTFGQNNNSPLHF.

This clone is a singleton in its sample. CDR3 region: CASSLDGGLHPYEQYF. The CDR3 nucleotides are TGTGCCAGCAGCCTAGATGGAGGACTCCACCCCTACGAGCAGTACTTC. This chain connects TRBV7-8 to TRBJ2-7, with D possibly being TRBD2 (5 bases). The germline CDR1 and CDR2 sequences are SGHVS and FQNEAQ. The CDR3 has 16 amino acids. The V gene lost 5 bases and the J gene lost 2 bases, with 19 bases spanning the gap. The full variable domain, rest sourced from reference TRBV7-8 and TRBJ2-7, is GAGVSQSPRYKVAKRGQDVALRCDPISGHVSLFWYQQALGQGPEFLTYFQNEAQLDKSGLPSDRFFAERPEGSVSTLKIQRTQQEDSAVYLCASSLDGGLHPYEQYFGPGTRLTVT.

J is TRBJ2-1 and V is TRBV7-9, with TRBD2 matching 13 bases. V shed 6 bases, J shed 7 bases, and the junction held 6 bases outside the gene matches. The CDR3 runs to 15 residues. Germline V gives CDR1 SEHNR, CDR2 FQNEAQ (reference sequence). CDR3 region: CASRPRLAGGNEQFF. Here the CDR3 DNA reads TGTGCCAGCAGACCCAGACTAGCGGGGGGAAATGAGCAGTTCTTC.

This clone has just one count. V and J are TRBV9 and TRBJ1-6, with 8 bases fitting TRBD1. The CDR3 has 16 amino acids. CDR1 and CDR2 from the germline V gene are SGDLS and YYNGEE. J lost 7 bases, V lost 0 bases, and 6 bases had no gene match. The DNA of the CDR3 is TGTGCCAGCAGCGTAGCAGGACAGGGAGTAAATTCACCCCTCCACTTT. Translated, it gives CASSVAGQGVNSPLHF.

This chain joins TRBV4-3 and TRBJ2-5; weak D call: TRBD2 (5 bases). V dropped 0 bases and J dropped 1 base, with 15 bases sitting between them. The CDR3 extends over 17 amino acids. Germline V gene sequence: CDR1 LGHNA, CDR2 YSLEER. The CDR3 DNA sequence: TGCGCCAGCAGCCAAGAGGGTAGCGCAGCCATCCAAGAGACCCAGTACTTC. Residues: CASSQEGSAAIQETQYF.

The chain recombines TRBV13 with TRBJ1-4, with TRBD1 as a possible D gene (5 bases). The germline CDR1 and CDR2 sequences are PRHDT and FYEKMQ (reference sequence). V was pared by 6 bases and J by 7 bases, with 27 bases between. The CDR3 spans 18 residues. The DNA of the CDR3 is TGTGCCAGCAGTTCTGCTTCTACCGCAGGGATGGTCGGTGAAAAACTGTTTTTT. It codes for CASSSASTAGMVGEKLFF.